One T cell receptor (beta chain) is described in this entry. This sample is part of a study of human T cells and chemical hapten exposure. V was pared by 1 base and J by 4 bases, with 9 bases between. Germline values: CDR1 SEHNR, CDR2 FQNEAQ (reference sequence). This CDR3 region has 14 residues. Time point here: patch test 3, about 24 weeks after DPC sensitization. This sample's treatment: therapeutic diphenylcyclopropenone sensitization with weekly scalp DPC. TCRdb reprocessed the RACE reads with MiXCR, giving one entry per CDR3 protein. The sample gives 80,000 to 100,000 distinct CDR3 sequences, about a tenth of which show up once; roughly 1% is in the top ten.

This chain uses TRBV7-9 with TRBJ2-3; no clear D gene. Sequences were derived from whole blood, sampled in connection with sensitization to the hapten diphenylcyclopropenone (DPC). The source is a woman in her thirties with alopecia areata. Some clones in this sample may be carry-over from other donors' samples. The DNA for the CDR3 is TGTGCCAGCAGCTTAGGTCATCTAGCAGATACGCAGTATTTT. Translating gives CASSLGHLADTQYF.